This T cell receptor (beta chain) stems from a study of CD8+ T cells in alopecia areata. Overall study context: Among treated patients, oral tofacitinib was administered at 5 to 10 mg twice daily. The authors scored treated patients' severity by affected scalp percentage. Study outcomes and limitations: The study found tofacitinib significantly decreased scalp clonality and expanded CD8+ clones among the top 100.

In the case of this clone: The target antigen is unknown.

Treatment indicated: oral pan-JAK inhibitor, 5-10 mg twice daily. Once RNA had been extracted, it was reverse transcribed into cDNA to act as the sequencing template. Sequencing was performed with immunoSEQ multiplex PCR; in TCRdb, only in-frame clones are kept and a portion is missing. The sample yields some 200,000 clones, roughly 60% seen once. V lost 3 bases and J lost 4, with 9 bases in between. CDR1 is MDHEN and CDR2 is SYDVKM in the germline V gene. The CDR3 runs 13 residues. Source: CD4+ T cells sorted from blood, taken at week 24, from a patient treated with tofacitinib. The clonotype originates from a human donor with alopecia areata. The chain is built from TRBV28 and TRBJ1-2, with D maybe TRBD1 (5 bases). CDR3 sequence reads: CASSLGDPYGYTF. CDR3 sequence (DNA): TGTGCCAGCAGTTTGGGGGACCCCTATGGCTACACCTTC.